This TCR beta chain derives from a study of molecular identifiers for immune sequencing clone quantification. Looking at the study overall: In replicates, RNA from roughly 18,000 or 92,000 naive CD8 cells was split five ways, four sequenced.

Investigators produced naive CD8 libraries from about 19,000 to 1,100,000 sorted cells, drawing on 10%, 30% or 50% RNA. The sorting of naive CD8 T cells used the CD8+CD4-CCR7+CD45RA+ phenotype. Study-wide results and limits: Sharing of a barcode by identical TCR molecules could cause highly expanded clone sizes to be underestimated.

Remarks on this clonotype: The antigen is not known.

TCRdb used MiXCR to reprocess the PCR reads, holding one entry per CDR3 protein. The table has fewer than 350,000 distinct CDR3 sequences, roughly 24% seen once. This CDR3 region has 15 residues. The V gene's germline CDR1 is SEHNR and CDR2 FQNEAQ (reference sequence). The trim removed 5 bases at V and 2 bases at J, leaving 5 bases unmatched. V usage is TRBV7-9 and J usage is TRBJ2-1, with 8 bases aligning to TRBD2. The source of this sequence is a human donor in good health. Some libraries in this study had Jurkat cell RNA spiked in. The material sequenced was naive CD8+ T cells from blood, with Jurkat cell RNA spiked in. Subset defined: FACS-sorted CD8+CD4-CCR7+CD45RA+ naive T cells. CDR3 loop: CASSLRLATYNEQFF. The CDR3 DNA reads as TGTGCCAGCAGCCTACGACTAGCGACCTACAATGAGCAGTTCTTC. Full variable domain (missing parts from reference TRBV7-9 and TRBJ2-1): DTGVSQNPRHKITKRGQNVTFRCDPISEHNRLYWYRQTLGQGPEFLTYFQNEAQLEKSRLLSDRFSAERPKGSFSTLEIQRTEQGDSAMYLCASSLRLATYNEQFFGPGTRLTVL.